This T cell receptor (beta chain) was sequenced for a study of T cells in Graves' hyperthyroidism and ophthalmopathy. Broader study findings: Blood also contained most expanded thyroid clonotypes above 0.001. In validation, the model predicted ophthalmopathy. These predictions came a median roughly 6.5 months before onset.

Diagnosis rested on symptoms, serum thyroxine and TRAb, thyroid ultrasound, and orbital computed tomography. The authors took PBMCs from roughly 9.5 ml fresh peripheral blood. This clonotype was recorded many times. Its antigen is undetermined. With 6 bases removed from V and 0 bases from J, the gap between germline ends came to 18 bases. Germline lookup yields CDR1 SGDLS and CDR2 YYNGEE. The CDR3 contains 16 residues. TCR beta CDR3 regions were amplified from RNA. HTBI primers were employed in a first-round RT-PCR of the TCR CDR3. In TCRdb, the multiplex PCR reads were re-called with MiXCR into one record per CDR3 protein. This sample has approximately 610,000 distinct CDR3 sequences, with about 15% found just once.

This clonotype originated in a woman in her 40s with Graves' ophthalmopathy. Sequenced sample: blood. The chain carries TRBV9 and TRBJ1-1; tentative D call: TRBD1 (6 bases). For the CDR3, the DNA is TGTGCCAGCACCACAGGGATCATCGAGGTGAACACTGAAGCTTTCTTT. This gives the protein CASTTGIIEVNTEAFF.